The 29 T cell receptor beta chains presented below share a single source sample, sequenced in a study of blood T cell repertoires in COVID-19. This table comes from immunoSEQ multiplex PCR, and its TCRdb copy is limited to in-frame clones, with some not included. The sample consists of around 300,000 clones, just under 85% of them appearing once. The specimen was peripheral blood. These receptors all stem from a woman in her fifties or sixties with active or convalescent COVID-19.

The chain links TRBV5-6 to TRBJ2-7; 8 bases line up with TRBD1. The CDR3 is made up of 14 amino acids. The germline V gene encodes CDR1 SGHDT and CDR2 YYEEEE. The V and J ends lost 7 bases and 1 base, in that order; junction bases with no gene match: 7. The CDR3 here is CASGPRTGSYEQYF. Here the CDR3 DNA reads TGTGCCAGCGGGCCCCGGACAGGGTCCTACGAGCAGTACTTC. The variable domain in full, completed from reference TRBV5-6 and TRBJ2-7, reads DAGVTQSPTHLIKTRGQQVTLRCSPKSGHDTVSWYQQALGQGPQFIFQYYEEEERQRGNFPDRFSGHQFPNYSSELNVNALLLGDSALYLCASGPRTGSYEQYFGPGTRLTVT.

The rearrangement links TRBV15 to TRBJ1-3; no clear D. Trimming cost V 3 bases and J 0 bases, with 6 bases left between them. This CDR3 spans 14 amino acids. The germline CDR1 and CDR2 sequences are LNHNV and YYDKDF (reference sequence). In DNA, the CDR3 is TGTGCCACCAGCAGCCGGAGCTCTGGAAACACCATATATTTT. Amino acids: CATSSRSSGNTIYF.

The chain is built from TRBV7-9 and TRBJ2-5; weak D call: TRBD1 (5 bases). The CDR3 has 12 amino acids. V was trimmed by 1 base and J by 10 bases, leaving 10 bases between them. Germline loops: CDR1 SEHNR, CDR2 FQNEAQ (reference sequence). CDR3 residues: CASSLDRNGQYF. As DNA, the CDR3 is TGTGCCAGCAGCTTAGACAGGAATGGCCAGTACTTC.

This chain links TRBV5-4 with TRBJ1-4; maybe TRBD1 (5 bases). CDR1 and CDR2 (germline): SGHNT, YYREEE (reference sequence). CDR3 length: 16 residues. Between the trimmed V and J ends, which lost 3 bases and 5 bases, there was a span of 17 bases. The chain's CDR3 is CASSYTAAGINEKLFF. CDR3 in DNA: TGTGCCAGCAGCTATACCGCGGCAGGGATCAATGAAAAACTGTTTTTT.

The J gene is TRBJ2-7, the V gene TRBV28, with TRBD2 identical over 11 bases. V shed 5 bases and J 7 bases; nucleotides not matched to a gene: 7. This CDR3 contains 14 residues. Looked up from germline, CDR1 is MDHEN and CDR2 is SYDVKM. The CDR3 loop is CASSIAGGPLEQYF. The CDR3 region has the DNA TGTGCCAGCAGTATAGCGGGAGGGCCCCTGGAGCAGTACTTC.

The rearrangement joins TRBV18 to TRBJ1-5, with D hard to call. CDR1 is KGHSH, CDR2 LQKENI, per germline. V was pared by 3 bases and J by 11 bases, with 11 bases between. The CDR3 has 12 residues. CDR3 loop: CASSPTGGAQHF. CDR3 nucleotide sequence: TGTGCCAGCTCACCGACCGGCGGGGCCCAGCATTTT.

The J gene is TRBJ2-3, the V gene TRBV19, with D uncertain. Between the trimmed V and J ends, which lost 10 bases and 3 bases, there was a span of 17 bases. The CDR3 contains 14 residues. The V gene's germline CDR1 is LNHDA and CDR2 SQIVND (reference sequence). CDR3 bases: TGTGCCACCAGTACCCCAGGTCATACAGATACGCAGTATTTT. It encodes CATSTPGHTDTQYF.

Here the CDR3 reads CASSLTRSTNYGYTF. Written as DNA, the CDR3 is TGCGCCAGCAGCTTGACTAGGTCCACTAACTATGGCTACACCTTC. The chain is built from TRBV5-1 and TRBJ1-2; D call uncertain. The CDR3 is made up of 15 amino acids. The ends were cut back, 1 base at V and 0 bases at J, with 10 bases in the middle. Looked up from germline, CDR1 is SGHRS and CDR2 is YFSETQ.

V is TRBV11-2 and J is TRBJ1-2; D gene uncertain. CDR1 is SGHAT and CDR2 is FQNNGV in the germline V gene. With 7 bases removed from V and 4 bases from J, the gap between germline ends came to 19 bases. The CDR3 runs 15 residues. CDR3 coding DNA: TGTGCCAGCACCCCCGAGGCGGCCGAAACCTATGGCTACACCTTC. Amino acid sequence: CASTPEAAETYGYTF.

The rearrangement uses TRBV2 and TRBJ2-3, with 14 bases that match TRBD2. The germline V gene encodes CDR1 SNHLY and CDR2 FYNNEI. CDR3 size: 17 residues. V gave up 6 bases and J gave up 6 bases; unmatched junction bases: 11. Here the CDR3 reads CASRLGGLAGVTDTQYF. The CDR3 coding sequence is TGTGCCAGCAGACTAGGGGGACTAGCGGGAGTAACGGATACGCAGTATTTT.

The chain uses TRBV9 and TRBJ1-6; perhaps TRBD1 as D (5 bases). Germline lookup yields CDR1 SGDLS and CDR2 YYNGEE. This CDR3 has 13 residues. V was clipped by 6 bases and J by 8 bases, with 12 bases between them. CDR3 in DNA: TGTGCCAGCAAGGGGAATGAGGATTCACCCCTCCACTTT. Translation gives CASKGNEDSPLHF.

V and J are TRBV28 and TRBJ1-3; TRBD1 matches 11 bases. Germline V gene data show CDR1 as MDHEN and CDR2 as SYDVKM. The V gene end was trimmed by 6 bases and the J gene end by 9 bases; junction bases not matched to a gene: 10. The CDR3 is made up of 15 amino acids. Here the CDR3 DNA reads TGTGCCAGCAGATATCGGACAGGGGGCGTCGCCACCATATATTTT. Protein product: CASRYRTGGVATIYF.

The chain combines TRBV20-1 with TRBJ2-1, with a tentative D call TRBD2 (5 bases). The germline V gene encodes CDR1 DFQATT and CDR2 SNEGSKA (reference sequence). The CDR3 runs 12 residues. With 3 bases removed from V and 8 bases from J, the gap between germline ends came to 11 bases. The CDR3 sequence: CSASTRSDEQFF. As DNA, the CDR3 is TGCAGTGCTAGTACTAGGAGCGATGAGCAGTTCTTC.

This chain links TRBV19 with TRBJ1-5; tentative D call: TRBD1 (5 bases). Germline V CDR1 and CDR2: LNHDA, SQIVND (reference sequence). V was clipped by 0 bases and J by 4 bases, with 10 bases between them. CDR3 length equals 15 residues. The CDR3, as DNA: TGTGCCAGTAGTATAGATCTATCAGGGAATCAGCCCCAGCATTTT. It codes for CASSIDLSGNQPQHF.

This clone was seen a few times. The V gene is TRBV24-1, the J gene TRBJ2-5, with TRBD2 identical over 11 bases. The V gene's germline CDR1 is KGHDR and CDR2 SFDVKD. This CDR3 is 15 amino acids long. V was pared by 4 bases and J by 3 bases, with 3 bases of the junction left unmatched. CDR3 in amino acids: CATSDAGLAEETQYF. The DNA of the CDR3 is TGTGCCACCAGTGACGCGGGACTAGCGGAAGAGACCCAGTACTTC.

This rearrangement joins TRBV11-2 to TRBJ2-7; D might be TRBD2 (5 bases). V lost 4 bases and J lost 3, with 13 bases in between. Per the germline V gene, CDR1 is SGHAT and CDR2 is FQNNGV. CDR3 length: 14 amino acids. As DNA, the CDR3 is TGTGCCAGCAGCTGGTTGAGACGGGACTACGAGCAGTACTTC. This translates into CASSWLRRDYEQYF.

The J gene is TRBJ2-1, the V gene TRBV7-8; 7 bases fit TRBD1. The CDR3 is 15 residues long. The germline CDR1 and CDR2 sequences are SGHVS and FQNEAQ. V was clipped by 4 bases and J by 4 bases; unmatched bases: 7. DNA for the CDR3: TGTGCCAGCAGCTCAGGACAGGTAAAGTACAATGAGCAGTTCTTC. Its translation is CASSSGQVKYNEQFF.

This clone turned up a few times. V usage is TRBV7-9 and J usage is TRBJ1-4, with D possibly matching TRBD1 (5 bases). V shed 2 bases and J shed 5 bases, with 9 bases lying between them. This CDR3 is built from 14 residues. Per the germline V gene, CDR1 is SEHNR and CDR2 is FQNEAQ (reference sequence). The CDR3, as DNA: TGTGCCAGCAGCTTAAGTCGACAGAATGAAAAACTGTTTTTT. Protein: CASSLSRQNEKLFF.

This clone was seen once. The chain is built from TRBV10-3 and TRBJ1-4; D call uncertain. The V end was cut by 1 base, the J end by 0 bases, with 12 bases between. Per the germline V gene, CDR1 is ENHRY and CDR2 is SYGVKD. CDR3 length: 17 amino acids. The CDR3 nucleotides read TGTGCCATCAGTGAGTTTAGTATAACTTCAACTAATGAAAAACTGTTTTTT. This encodes CAISEFSITSTNEKLFF.

The chain recombines TRBV10-3 with TRBJ1-1; D not resolved. Trimming removed 5 bases from V and 3 bases from J, with 13 bases in between. The CDR3 has 14 amino acids. Germline lookup yields CDR1 ENHRY and CDR2 SYGVKD. CDR3: CAISFSGRDTEAFF. CDR3 nucleotides: TGTGCCATCAGTTTCTCGGGTCGGGACACTGAAGCTTTCTTT.

The table lists this clone with a count of one. The CDR3 bases are TGTGCCAGTAGTATAGAGAGGGGGCCATATGGCTACACCTTC. Residues: CASSIERGPYGYTF. The chain combines TRBV19 with TRBJ1-2; 7 bases are shared with TRBD1. The CDR3 extends over 14 amino acids. Trimming at V came to 0 bases and at J to 5 bases, leaving 3 bases not matched to a gene. Germline-derived CDR1 and CDR2 are LNHDA and SQIVND (reference sequence). The full variable domain, rest sourced from reference TRBV19 and TRBJ1-2, is DGGITQSPKYLFRKEGQNVTLSCEQNLNHDAMYWYRQDPGQGLRLIYYSQIVNDFQKGDIAEGYSVSREKKESFPLTVTSAQKNPTAFYLCASSIERGPYGYTFGSGTRLTVV.

V usage is TRBV11-2 and J usage is TRBJ2-1, with D tentatively TRBD2 (5 bases). V lost 0 bases, J lost 6 bases, and 9 bases lay in between. There are 14 residues in the CDR3. Germline CDR1 and CDR2: SGHAT and FQNNGV. For the CDR3, the DNA is TGTGCCAGCAGCTTAGATTTAACTAGCAATGAGCAGTTCTTC. It codes for CASSLDLTSNEQFF.

The chain recombines TRBV12-3 or TRBV12-4 with TRBJ2-3; D unresolved. The CDR3 loop spans 12 amino acids. Deletions cut 5 bases from V and 0 bases from J, with 3 bases between. The CDR3, as DNA: TGTGCCAGCAGTCAAAGCACAGATACGCAGTATTTT. Its protein product is CASSQSTDTQYF.

The rearrangement joins TRBV15 to TRBJ2-1; 8 bases agree with TRBD1. V was pared by 8 bases and J by 7 bases, with 10 bases of the junction left unmatched. The CDR3 has 14 amino acids. Germline CDR1 is LNHNV and CDR2 is YYDKDF (reference sequence). DNA of the CDR3: TGTGCCACCGAGCATGGGACAGGAAATAATGAGCAGTTCTTC. Translating it yields CATEHGTGNNEQFF.

As concerns this clone: The same CDR3 can be traced to other DNA sequences in this sample. V usage is TRBV11-2 and J usage is TRBJ2-7; tentatively, D is TRBD1 (5 bases). Germline V gives CDR1 SGHAT, CDR2 FQNNGV. Trimming took off 4 bases at V and 2 bases at J, with 18 bases between the two ends. The CDR3 totals 16 residues. In DNA form, the CDR3 reads TGTGCCAGCAGCTCCCTTATGGGGCAGGTCACCTACGAGCAGTACTTC. Its translation: CASSSLMGQVTYEQYF.

This rearrangement joins TRBV2 to TRBJ2-3; 9 bases are shared with TRBD1. The CDR3 runs to 15 residues. After removal of 6 bases from V and 1 base from J, the junction contained 5 bases not matched to a gene. Germline CDR1 is SNHLY and CDR2 is FYNNEI. The DNA for the CDR3 is TGTGCCAGCAGCCAGGACAGGGGACGCACAGATACGCAGTATTTT. The encoded protein is CASSQDRGRTDTQYF.

V gene TRBV12-3 or TRBV12-4 combines with J gene TRBJ2-7, with TRBD1 as a possible D gene (6 bases). The CDR3 contains 13 residues. Deletions cut 3 bases from V and 2 bases from J, with 8 bases between. Here the CDR3 reads CASSLGAPYEQYF. The DNA for the CDR3 is TGTGCCAGCAGTTTGGGGGCCCCCTACGAGCAGTACTTC.

The CDR3 DNA reads TGTGCCAGCACCTCTATAACTAGAAGTACCAATGAGCAGTTCTTC. Translation: CASTSITRSTNEQFF. The chain links TRBV6-5 to TRBJ2-1; TRBD2 might be the D (5 bases). This CDR3 has 15 amino acids. V was cut by 7 bases and J by 6 bases, with 19 bases left in between. CDR1 is MNHEY, CDR2 SVGAGI, per germline.

This clone was detected a few times. The same CDR3 also results from other DNA sequences found in this sample. The chain employs TRBV10-3 and TRBJ1-1; D gene unclear. This CDR3 has 13 amino acids. Germline assignment: CDR1 ENHRY and CDR2 SYGVKD. V gave up 2 bases and J gave up 1 base, with 5 bases separating them. As DNA, the CDR3 is TGTGCCATCAGTGAGCGGGGGAACACTGAAGCTTTCTTT. Encoded protein: CAISERGNTEAFF.